These 10 T cell receptor beta chains were all obtained from the same sample, sequenced in a study of CD8+ T cells in alopecia areata. In each case, RNA was isolated and then reverse transcribed into cDNA as the sequencing template. Profiled with immunoSEQ multiplex PCR; TCRdb holds only in-frame clones, not every one. This table holds 130,000 to 150,000 clones, roughly 46% found once. Sequenced here: CD4+ T cells sorted from blood, sampled at week 0. The receptors were gathered from a human donor with alopecia areata.

This clone was observed a few times. The chain links TRBV28 to TRBJ2-6; D is perhaps TRBD1 (6 bases). Trimming left V 0 bases short and J 4 bases short, with 10 bases between. In germline, CDR1 is MDHEN, CDR2 SYDVKM. The CDR3 is 16 residues long. Here the CDR3 DNA reads TGTGCCAGCAGTTTATGGACAGGACCCGGGGCCAACGTCCTGACTTTC. It translates to CASSLWTGPGANVLTF.

The chain recombines TRBV7-2 with TRBJ2-3; the D call may be TRBD1 or TRBD2 (5 bases each). Trimming left V 2 bases short and J 4 bases short, with 19 bases between. Germline CDR1 reads SGHTA; CDR2 reads FQGNSA. The CDR3 loop spans 17 amino acids. CDR3 region: CASSLTGAPKAADTQYF. The CDR3 nucleotides read TGTGCCAGCAGCTTAACCGGGGCCCCCAAAGCAGCAGATACGCAGTATTTT.

Comment on this clone: The same CDR3 can be traced to other DNA sequences in this sample. CDR3 sequence: CSVVGSYEQYF. CDR3 DNA: TGCAGCGTAGTGGGGTCTTACGAGCAGTACTTC. The J gene is TRBJ2-7, the V gene TRBV29-1, with D uncertain. The V and J ends lost 6 bases and 4 bases respectively, with 10 bases between them. From germline, CDR1 is SQVTM and CDR2 ANQGSEA. CDR3 length: 11 amino acids.

The chain has TRBV7-9 and TRBJ1-2, with 7 bases that match TRBD1. The CDR3 contains 13 residues. V dropped 1 base and J dropped 7; count of bases not matched to a gene: 3. Germline assignment: CDR1 SEHNR and CDR2 FQNEAQ (reference sequence). Here the CDR3 reads CASSLGQGSGYTF. The CDR3 bases are TGTGCCAGCAGCTTAGGACAGGGATCTGGCTACACCTTC.

This clone was counted between two and nine times. The V gene is TRBV5-6, the J gene TRBJ2-5; no definite D call. V lost 4 bases, J lost 5 bases, and 6 bases lay in between. This CDR3 is built from 11 residues. Germline V gene sequence: CDR1 SGHDT, CDR2 YYEEEE. The CDR3 sequence: CASSTRETQYF. CDR3 nucleotides: TGTGCCAGCAGCACGCGGGAGACCCAGTACTTC.

This clone occurred many times. V and J are TRBV9 and TRBJ1-2; the match to TRBD1 covers 10 bases. The germline V gene encodes CDR1 SGDLS and CDR2 YYNGEE. J gave up 4 bases and V 3 bases, and 6 bases lay outside the gene matches. The CDR3 has 15 residues. DNA of the CDR3: TGTGCCAGCAGCGCGACAGGGGGCTACGGCTATGGCTACACCTTC. Translated: CASSATGGYGYGYTF.

This clone was detected only a few times. This sequence joins TRBV29-1 and TRBJ1-1; no clear D. CDR3 length: 13 residues. Germline V gene sequence: CDR1 SQVTM, CDR2 ANQGSEA. The V end was cut by 3 bases, the J end by 5 bases, with 13 bases between. CDR3 sequence (DNA): TGCAGCGTTGAGAGGGCGGAAGGGACTGAAGCTTTCTTT. Protein product: CSVERAEGTEAFF. Variable domain in full (rest from reference TRBV29-1 and TRBJ1-1): SAVISQKPSRDICQRGTSLTIQCQVDSQVTMMFWYRQQPGQSLTLIATANQGSEATYESGFVIDKFPISRPNLTFSTLTVSNMSPEDSSIYLCSVERAEGTEAFFGQGTRLTVV.

This rearrangement joins TRBV29-1 to TRBJ1-1; unclear D gene. Germline assignment: CDR1 SQVTM and CDR2 ANQGSEA. The germline V and J ends were trimmed by 7 bases and 2 bases, with 8 bases remaining between them. The CDR3 is made up of 11 amino acids. The CDR3 nucleotides read TGCAGCGGAACGGATAACACTGAAGCTTTCTTT. Protein: CSGTDNTEAFF.

This clone showed up just a few times. The chain uses TRBV6-5 and TRBJ1-5; no definite D call. Per germline, CDR1 MNHEY and CDR2 SVGAGI. The CDR3 is made up of 13 amino acids. V gave up 5 bases and J gave up 9 bases, with 14 bases separating them. The CDR3 reads CASSRTIPGPQHF. The CDR3 coding sequence is TGTGCCAGCAGTCGTACAATTCCAGGGCCCCAGCATTTT.

V gene TRBV5-6 combines with J gene TRBJ2-5; 10 bases map to TRBD2. This CDR3 contains 13 residues. J was trimmed by 6 bases and V by 8 bases; bases with no gene match: 7. Germline-derived CDR1 and CDR2 are SGHDT and YYEEEE. The CDR3 here is CARLAGDWQTQYF. In DNA form, the CDR3 reads TGTGCCAGGCTAGCGGGAGACTGGCAGACCCAGTACTTC.